This T cell receptor (beta chain) was captured in a study of CD4 T cells in relation to SARS-CoV-2 and coronaviruses. Study overall: Negative control cultures got HIV-1 Nef peptides or no peptide. Crossreactive spike epitopes shared across donors were mapped to their HLA restriction. Findings and limits, study-wide: Compared with monoreactive clones, crossreactive clones showed significantly weaker SARS-CoV-2 expansion.

CDR1 and CDR2 (germline): SNHLY, FYNNEI. The CDR3 totals 12 residues. V gave up 6 bases and J gave up 7 bases, with 10 bases separating them. A note on this clone: Its cognate antigen is unknown.

CD4+ T cells from unexposed donors were obtained before the COVID-19 pandemic (2011-2018). After nine to ten days of culture, CD4+ T cells were isolated. As cell numbers allowed, unexposed-donor CD4+ T cells faced SARS-CoV-2 S/N and four cold-coronavirus spikes. Only in-frame clones appear in the TCRdb table, and some are missing; sequencing was by immunoSEQ multiplex PCR. Among 25,000 to 30,000 clones listed, 75% to 80% were seen once. The TCR comes from a human donor in good health. The sample was CD4+ T cells from PBMCs, cultured in vitro. This rearrangement joins TRBV2 to TRBJ2-1; a weak D match, TRBD2 (6 bases). The CDR3 DNA is TGTGCCAGCAGCGCGGGACTGAATGAGCAGTTCTTC. This encodes CASSAGLNEQFF.